The 7 T cell receptor beta chains in this list originate from one sample, sequenced in a study of cytomegalovirus exposure and HLA in healthy donors. Amplification used 60 Vbeta primers and 13 Jbeta primers. Produced via immunoSEQ multiplex PCR; TCRdb's table is partial and in-frame only. The sample holds 90,000 to 120,000 clones; around 72% are singletons and the top ten take 11% to 15%. Material for sequencing was PBMCs. These receptors originate from a woman aged 40 to 50 in good health and CMV-seropositive.

This sequence joins TRBV6-4 and TRBJ2-3, with TRBD2 matching 9 bases. This CDR3 has 15 residues. J lost 2 bases, V lost 6 bases, and 6 bases had no gene match. The germline CDR1 and CDR2 sequences are MRHNA and SNTAGT. This CDR3 is CASSPSGATTDTQYF. CDR3 DNA sequence: TGTGCCAGCAGCCCTAGCGGGGCCACCACAGATACGCAGTATTTT.

The DNA of the CDR3 is TGTGCCATCAGTGAGTGGACAGGGAGAGGAGGCTACACCTTC. Its translation is CAISEWTGRGGYTF. The V and J genes are TRBV10-3 and TRBJ1-2; 8 bases map to TRBD1. The CDR3 runs 14 residues. CDR1 is ENHRY and CDR2 is SYGVKD in the germline V gene. V lost 1 base, J lost 8 bases, and 6 bases stayed unmatched.

The genes are TRBV7-8 and TRBJ1-1, with D possibly matching TRBD1 (5 bases). This CDR3 is built from 14 residues. Trimming took off 4 bases at V and 4 bases at J, with 13 bases between the two ends. Germline V gene sequence: CDR1 SGHVS, CDR2 FQNEAQ. Written as DNA, the CDR3 is TGTGCCAGCAGCTCCCAGGGCTTTGGCACTGAAGCTTTCTTT. Protein sequence: CASSSQGFGTEAFF.

As for this clone: Other nucleotide sequences in the sample specify the same CDR3. This chain connects TRBV6-5 to TRBJ1-6, with D tentatively TRBD1 (5 bases). The CDR3 has 15 residues. CDR1 MNHEY and CDR2 SVGAGI come from the germline V gene. Trimming stripped 6 bases from V and 2 bases from J, with 11 bases between. The CDR3 DNA sequence: TGTGCCAGCAGGGGGGGGAGGGCCTATAATTCACCCCTCCACTTT. It encodes CASRGGRAYNSPLHF.

The V call is TRBV7-2, the J call TRBJ1-5; no reliable D call. The CDR3 contains 15 residues. V was clipped by 2 bases and J by 9 bases, with 17 bases between them. Looked up from germline, CDR1 is SGHTA and CDR2 is FQGNSA. The CDR3 nucleotides are TGTGCCAGCAGCTTACTACAGCACCTGAGTTGGCCCCAGCATTTT. It codes for CASSLLQHLSWPQHF.

CDR3 sequence: CASSFGHTQPQHF. In nucleotides, the CDR3 is TGTGCCAGCAGCTTTGGACACACTCAGCCCCAGCATTTT. V and J are TRBV7-8 and TRBJ1-5, with a weak D call TRBD1 (5 bases). V gave up 3 bases and J gave up 6 bases, with 9 bases separating them. The CDR3 has 13 residues. Looked up from germline, CDR1 is SGHVS and CDR2 is FQNEAQ.

This sequence joins TRBV2 and TRBJ1-2; no firm D call. The V end was cut by 1 base, the J end by 7 bases, with 7 bases between. The CDR3 is made up of 12 amino acids. Per the germline V gene, CDR1 is SNHLY and CDR2 is FYNNEI. The CDR3 loop is CASSEGPGGYTF. In DNA, the CDR3 is TGTGCCAGCAGTGAAGGCCCGGGTGGCTACACCTTC.